This TCR beta chain is drawn from a study of shared clonotypes between healthy human individuals. Study-level findings and limits: Clonotypes shared by all four sorted-subset donors had higher generation probabilities than non-shared clonotypes. Larger estimated richness was generally recorded for naive subsets relative to memory subsets. Few donors restricted represented genetic and exposure-history diversity.

This CDR3 contains 16 residues. Per germline, CDR1 SEHNR and CDR2 FQNEAQ (reference sequence). V shed 4 bases and J shed 5 bases, with 19 bases lying between them. Produced via immunoSEQ multiplex PCR; TCRdb's table is partial and in-frame only. The repertoire consists of roughly 770,000 clones, with about 96% occurring once and the leading ten covering about 0.25%. As to this clone: Antigen: not known.

In the naive CD8 group, cells lacked CD45RO and were positively selected for CCR7, so terminally differentiated effector memory CD45RA+ cells were left out. Sequencing input: naive CD8+ T cells sorted from blood. The V call is TRBV7-9, the J call TRBJ2-3, with D perhaps TRBD1 (6 bases). This clonotype originated in a young man in good health. The CDR3 DNA follows: TGTGCCAGCAGCTCCTCTAGGACAGCGTTCGTAGATACGCAGTATTTT. Amino acids: CASSSSRTAFVDTQYF.